Listed below are T cell receptor beta chains from one sample, sequenced in a study of cytomegalovirus exposure and HLA in healthy donors. Produced via immunoSEQ multiplex PCR; TCRdb's table is partial and in-frame only. This repertoire includes about 75,000 clones. Sequencing used PBMCs. These TCRs come from a man in his forties in good health and CMV-seronegative. Both conserved end residues are trimmed from each CDR3. The order of the fields is V gene, CDR3 protein.

V: TRBV20-1
CDR3: SARLAEKLF

V: TRBV30
CDR3: AWSGDRGNSPLH

V: TRBV4-2
CDR3: ASSQDNSGTDTQY

V: TRBV11-2
CDR3: ASSSGTRNTEAF

V: TRBV5-1
CDR3: ASSLEGGGAPDTQY

V: TRBV19
CDR3: ASSMSPPQTNQPQH

V: TRBV5-4
CDR3: ASSPGTDTQY

V: TRBV19
CDR3: ASSSRLAGGTGDTQY

V: TRBV7-9
CDR3: ASSLDPGANEQF

V: TRBV9
CDR3: ASSPGGNHSPLH

V: TRBV5-1
CDR3: ASSLDRAESGELF

V: TRBV9
CDR3: ASSVAKSRDSNNEQF

V: TRBV30
CDR3: AWSVLWTGLLAENTEAF

V: TRBV6-5
CDR3: ASSYSDRGSYSPLH

V: TRBV5-1
CDR3: ASSSNTGLFSYEQY

V: TRBV6-5
CDR3: ASSTGGQPQH